The 20 T cell receptor beta chains below come from one sample, sequenced in a study of cytomegalovirus exposure and HLA in healthy donors. Both 60 Vbeta primers and 13 Jbeta primers went into the PCR. Assay used: immunoSEQ multiplex PCR; TCRdb lists only in-frame clones, some missing. The table has some 98,000 clones, around 77% seen once. Sequenced sample: PBMCs. The receptors stem from a female donor in good health and CMV-seronegative.

The chain carries TRBV5-4 and TRBJ1-2, with 8 bases that match TRBD1. Per germline, CDR1 SGHNT and CDR2 YYREEE (reference sequence). J gave up 5 bases and V 3 bases, and 6 bases lay outside the gene matches. This CDR3 comprises 14 residues. Here the CDR3 DNA reads TGTGCCAGCAGCTCCGACCAGGGGGCGTATGGCTACACCTTC. It codes for CASSSDQGAYGYTF.

The chain joins TRBV9 to TRBJ2-2; 7 nucleotides align to TRBD1. Unmatched junction bases numbered 8, after V lost 3 bases and J lost 3 bases. This CDR3 is built from 16 residues. CDR1 SGDLS and CDR2 YYNGEE come from the germline V gene. The CDR3 region has the DNA TGTGCCAGCAGCGCTTTCAAAGGGACAGACACCGGGGAGCTGTTTTTT. Translation: CASSAFKGTDTGELFF.

This chain connects TRBV11-3 to TRBJ2-7; 7 positions agree with TRBD1. The CDR3 sequence is 14 residues long. Germline assignment: CDR1 SGHNT and CDR2 YENEEA. Germline trimming cut 5 bases from V and 1 base from J; bases unmatched to any gene: 5. In nucleotides, the CDR3 is TGTGCCAGCAGCCCCGGGACAGAGTCCTACGAGCAGTACTTC. As protein: CASSPGTESYEQYF.

V gene TRBV19 combines with J gene TRBJ1-1; the D gene is possibly TRBD1 (5 bases). The germline gives CDR1 LNHDA, CDR2 SQIVND (reference sequence). The CDR3 length is 18 residues. Trimming removed 0 bases from V and 5 bases from J, with 22 bases in between. This chain's CDR3 is CASSIDHGRVAERTEAFF. The DNA of the CDR3 is TGTGCCAGTAGTATAGATCACGGCAGGGTGGCAGAGAGGACTGAAGCTTTCTTT.

V usage is TRBV5-6 and J usage is TRBJ1-3; D remains ambiguous. This CDR3 spans 17 amino acids. Germline CDR1 SGHDT, CDR2 YYEEEE. The V and J ends lost 1 base and 0 bases respectively, with 14 bases between them. CDR3 loop: CASSLRVIKSSGNTIYF. The CDR3 coding sequence is TGTGCCAGCAGCTTGAGAGTCATTAAGAGCTCTGGAAACACCATATATTTT.

The sample holds a few counts of this clone. The likely explanation is a read error, given a far larger clone one base away. This same CDR3 is encoded by further DNA sequences in the sample. J is TRBJ2-2 and V is TRBV9; the match to TRBD2 covers 10 bases. Per the germline V gene, CDR1 is SGDLS and CDR2 is YYNGEE. The CDR3 has 18 residues. V lost 2 bases to trimming and J lost 2 bases; unmatched junction nucleotides: 9. The CDR3 DNA reads TGTGCCAGCAGCGTGGGTGGAGCGGGAGGGGGTAACACCGGGGAGCTGTTTTTT. It specifies CASSVGGAGGGNTGELFF. The full variable domain, in which reference TRBV9 and TRBJ2-2 provide the parts outside the CDR3, is DSGVTQTPKHLITATGQRVTLRCSPRSGDLSVYWYQQSLDQGLQFLIQYYNGEERAKGNILERFSAQQFPDLHSELNLSSLELGDSALYFCASSVGGAGGGNTGELFFGEGSRLTVL.

J is TRBJ2-5 and V is TRBV15; 16 bases are a match to TRBD2. Germline V gives CDR1 LNHNV, CDR2 YYDKDF (reference sequence). The V and J ends lost 6 bases and 4 bases, in that order; junction bases with no gene match: 5. The CDR3 is 16 amino acids. CDR3 in DNA: TGTGCCACCAGGGGGGGACTAGCGGGAGGGCTAGAGACCCAGTACTTC. As protein: CATRGGLAGGLETQYF.

V usage is TRBV7-9 and J usage is TRBJ1-2; D is uncertain. The CDR3 is 13 residues long. V gave up 0 bases and J gave up 4 bases, with 6 bases separating them. CDR1 is SEHNR, CDR2 FQNEAQ, per germline (reference sequence). CDR3 region: CASSLAPGYGYTF. The CDR3, as DNA: TGTGCCAGCAGCTTAGCCCCAGGCTATGGCTACACCTTC. The complete variable domain, with remaining parts taken from reference TRBV7-9 and TRBJ1-2, reads DTGVSQNPRHKITKRGQNVTFRCDPISEHNRLYWYRQTLGQGPEFLTYFQNEAQLEKSRLLSDRFSAERPKGSFSTLEIQRTEQGDSAMYLCASSLAPGYGYTFGSGTRLTVV.

The chain employs TRBV19 and TRBJ2-7, with 11 bases identical to TRBD1. The CDR3 has 15 amino acids. Germline values: CDR1 LNHDA, CDR2 SQIVND (reference sequence). V lost 5 bases and J lost 4; bases outside the gene matches: 7. The CDR3 spells CASSVGTGGGYEQYF. In DNA, the CDR3 is TGTGCCAGTAGTGTGGGGACAGGGGGAGGGTACGAGCAGTACTTC.

The V call is TRBV19, the J call TRBJ1-2; D may be TRBD1 (5 bases). The CDR3 runs to 12 residues. Germline CDR1 is LNHDA and CDR2 is SQIVND (reference sequence). V was clipped by 5 bases and J by 7 bases, with 11 bases between them. The CDR3 region has the DNA TGTGCCAGTAGTCCTGGGGCACTTGGCTACACCTTC. It translates to CASSPGALGYTF.

This chain connects TRBV28 to TRBJ2-7; TRBD2 is a possible D gene (6 bases). Trimming stripped 8 bases from V and 4 bases from J, with 12 bases between. CDR1 is MDHEN and CDR2 is SYDVKM in the germline V gene. The CDR3 covers 12 residues. CDR3 sequence: CASVGGVYEQYF. CDR3 nucleotide sequence: TGTGCCAGCGTCGGGGGAGTTTACGAGCAGTACTTC.

The rearrangement links TRBV21-1 to TRBJ1-2; the table's D call of TRBD1 was not tested on the DNA. TRBV21-1 is deemed a pseudogene. This CDR3 has 20 amino acids. The CDR3 here is CASTLICPSDRQPHFYGYTF. The CDR3 DNA is TGTGCCAGCACCCTGATCTGTCCCTCTGACAGACAACCCCATTTCTATGGCTACACCTTC.

The genes are TRBV7-3 and TRBJ2-1, with 9 positions matching TRBD2. CDR3 length: 16 residues. Germline values: CDR1 SGHTA, CDR2 FQGTGA. Trimming at V came to 1 base and at J to 7 bases, leaving 8 bases not matched to a gene. CDR3 nucleotides: TGTGCCAGCAGCTTAAATCGCGGGGGGGTTGGGAATGAGCAGTTCTTC. Amino acid sequence: CASSLNRGGVGNEQFF.

The gene calls are TRBV5-1 and TRBJ1-1; no definite D call. V gave up 0 bases and J gave up 0 bases, with 9 bases separating them. Germline-derived CDR1 and CDR2 are SGHRS and YFSETQ. The CDR3 contains 15 residues. The CDR3 region has the DNA TGCGCCAGCAGCTTGGGTGCGAGAGTGAACACTGAAGCTTTCTTT. The encoded protein is CASSLGARVNTEAFF.

This rearrangement joins TRBV9 to TRBJ1-1; D possibly corresponds to TRBD1 (6 bases). V lost 4 bases and J 8 bases, leaving 21 bases between the germline ends. CDR3 length: 15 amino acids. Looked up from germline, CDR1 is SGDLS and CDR2 is YYNGEE. CDR3 sequence (DNA): TGTGCCAGCAGCTCTCGGACAGCGGGACCGTTCGAAGCTTTCTTT. Its protein product is CASSSRTAGPFEAFF.

J is TRBJ2-3 and V is TRBV5-1; D possibly corresponds to TRBD1 (5 bases). The germline V and J ends were trimmed by 0 bases and 4 bases, with 6 bases remaining between them. The CDR3 runs to 13 residues. Germline CDR1 and CDR2: SGHRS and YFSETQ. This chain's CDR3 is CASSLAGSDTQYF. In DNA, the CDR3 is TGCGCCAGCAGCTTGGCAGGGTCAGATACGCAGTATTTT.

The chain employs TRBV6-6 and TRBJ2-7, with 8 bases matching TRBD1. Germline V gene data show CDR1 as MNHNY and CDR2 as SVGAGI (reference sequence). The junction had 4 bases not matched to a gene; V was cut back by 10 bases and J by 2 bases. This CDR3 is built from 12 residues. The CDR3 protein is CATRTGTYEQYF. The CDR3 DNA is TGTGCCACTCGGACAGGGACCTACGAGCAGTACTTC.

The CDR3 DNA follows: TGTGCCACCAGCAGAGAGACTAGCGGGGGGGCAGGTCTAGGCAAAAACATTCAGTACTTC. Its protein is CATSRETSGGAGLGKNIQYF. The chain recombines TRBV15 with TRBJ2-4, with 14 bases lining up with TRBD2. Germline-derived CDR1 and CDR2 are LNHNV and YYDKDF (reference sequence). V lost 0 bases, J lost 3 bases, and 10 bases stayed unmatched. This CDR3 contains 20 residues.

The J gene is TRBJ2-2, the V gene TRBV19; TRBD2 matches at 7 bases. The junction had 6 bases not matched to a gene; V was cut back by 4 bases and J by 4 bases. Germline CDR1 and CDR2: LNHDA and SQIVND (reference sequence). The CDR3 covers 15 residues. The CDR3 sequence: CASSTDGRATGELFF. CDR3 DNA: TGTGCCAGTAGTACCGATGGGAGGGCCACCGGGGAGCTGTTTTTT.

V usage is TRBV4-2 and J usage is TRBJ1-1, with D tentatively TRBD1 (5 bases). Trimming took off 2 bases at V and 2 bases at J, with 15 bases between the two ends. The CDR3 length is 16 residues. The V gene's germline CDR1 is LGHNA and CDR2 YNFKEQ. CDR3 residues: CASSQSMGEGNTEAFF. CDR3 sequence (DNA): TGTGCCAGCAGCCAATCTATGGGGGAGGGAAACACTGAAGCTTTCTTT.